In its sample, the clone carrying this T cell receptor beta chain was seen once. The CDR3 covers 14 residues. From germline, CDR1 is MNHEY and CDR2 SVGEGT. J lost 14 bases, V lost 2 bases, and 11 bases had no gene match. Source study methods: Reference gene primer amplification yielded estimated nucleated cell counts. Produced via immunoSEQ multiplex PCR; TCRdb's table is partial and in-frame only. The V and J calls and clone size come from that table; D and trimming were worked out from the DNA. The data show a few hundred thousand clones, around 88% seen once. This entry is derived from a study of blood T cell repertoires in COVID-19. The overall study: Sites in the United States, Italy and Spain provided acute and convalescent COVID-19 samples. Nucleic acid was either cDNA or gDNA, and it came from T cells, B-cell-depleted T cells, or PBMCs.

The sequence was obtained from a woman aged 60-70 years with COVID-19, enrolled during active disease. The rearrangement uses TRBV6-2 or TRBV6-3 and TRBJ2-3, with 9 bases matching TRBD2. Sequences were obtained from peripheral blood. The CDR3 protein is CASSYGRLAGSGYF. The CDR3 DNA sequence: TGTGCCAGCAGTTACGGGCGGCTAGCGGGGTCGGGGTATTTT.